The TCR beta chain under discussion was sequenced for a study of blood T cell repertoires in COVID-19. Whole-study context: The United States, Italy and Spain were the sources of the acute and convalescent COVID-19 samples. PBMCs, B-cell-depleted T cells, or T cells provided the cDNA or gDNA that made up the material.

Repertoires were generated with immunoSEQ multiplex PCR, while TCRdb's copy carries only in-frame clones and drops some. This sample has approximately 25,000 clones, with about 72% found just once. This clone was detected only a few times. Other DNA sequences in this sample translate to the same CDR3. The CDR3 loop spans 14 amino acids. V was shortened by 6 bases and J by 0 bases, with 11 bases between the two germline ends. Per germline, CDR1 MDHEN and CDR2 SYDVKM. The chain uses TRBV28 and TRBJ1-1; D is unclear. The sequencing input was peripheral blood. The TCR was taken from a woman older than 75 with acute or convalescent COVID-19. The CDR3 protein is CASRWAGMNTEAFF. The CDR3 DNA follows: TGTGCCAGCAGGTGGGCGGGGATGAACACTGAAGCTTTCTTT. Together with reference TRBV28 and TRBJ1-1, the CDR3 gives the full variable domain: DVKVTQSSRYLVKRTGEKVFLECVQDMDHENMFWYRQDPGLGLRLIYFSYDVKMKEKGDIPEGYSVSREKKERFSLILESASTNQTSMYLCASRWAGMNTEAFFGQGTRLTVV.